The 11 T cell receptor beta chains below come from one sample, sequenced in a study of blood T cell repertoires in COVID-19 (TCRdb year 2020). Receptor amplification or capture employed the immunoSEQ multiplex PCR assay. This immuneACCESS table, as held by TCRdb, lists in-frame sequences with V and J called but not all clones. Of the missing ones, under half trace to an unresolved V gene in checked studies; the others have no known cause. The sample table contains about 190,000 clones; only one count was recorded for around 85% of them. The ten largest clones add up to 1.1% of the sample. Source material: peripheral blood. All receptors come from a man younger than 40 with acute or convalescent COVID-19.

This chain links TRBV10-3 with TRBJ1-2, with no clear D. This CDR3 comprises 13 residues. V lost 4 bases and J lost 9, with 15 bases in between. The germline gives CDR1 ENHRY, CDR2 SYGVKD. The CDR3: CAISGLAGESYTF. The CDR3, as DNA: TGTGCCATCAGTGGTCTGGCAGGCGAGAGCTACACCTTC.

This chain links TRBV4-1 with TRBJ1-5; tentatively, D is TRBD1 (6 bases). Deletions cut 2 bases from V and 1 base from J, with 9 bases between. The CDR3 has 15 amino acids. CDR1 is MGHRA and CDR2 is YSYEKL in the germline V gene. DNA of the CDR3: TGCGCCAGCAGCCAACCTACAGGGAGCAATCAGCCCCAGCATTTT. This sequence encodes CASSQPTGSNQPQHF.

This clone was seen only once. The rearrangement joins TRBV13 to TRBJ2-7, with TRBD2 as a possible D gene (6 bases). Germline V gene data show CDR1 as PRHDT and CDR2 as FYEKMQ (reference sequence). The ends were cut back, 4 bases at V and 6 bases at J, with 19 bases in the middle. This CDR3 is built from 15 residues. CDR3 nucleotides: TGTGCCAGCAGCTCCCCGGGGGAATCTCGGGGCGAGCAGTACTTC. Translating it yields CASSSPGESRGEQYF.

The rearrangement uses TRBV7-9 and TRBJ1-5; tentative D call: TRBD1 (5 bases). The CDR3 loop spans 13 amino acids. Germline-derived CDR1 and CDR2 are SEHNR and FQNEAQ (reference sequence). The V and J ends lost 3 bases and 5 bases respectively, with 8 bases between them. CDR3 amino acids: CASSFVQDQPQHF. The CDR3 DNA reads as TGTGCCAGCAGCTTCGTACAGGATCAGCCCCAGCATTTT.

The rearrangement joins TRBV5-1 to TRBJ1-2; 8 bases are shared with TRBD1. V was clipped by 0 bases and J by 5 bases; unmatched bases: 12. The CDR3 spans 17 residues. CDR1 is SGHRS, CDR2 YFSETQ, per germline. The CDR3 loop reads CASSLAGVRGPKYGYTF. The CDR3 DNA is TGCGCCAGCAGCTTGGCCGGGGTCAGGGGGCCGAAATATGGCTACACCTTC.

This rearrangement joins TRBV28 to TRBJ2-1; no firm D call. The CDR3 length is 15 residues. V lost 5 bases to trimming and J lost 5 bases, with 16 bases between them. CDR1 and CDR2 from the germline V gene are MDHEN and SYDVKM. The CDR3 region has the DNA TGTGCCAGCAGTCCGCATGGAGTCCCGAACAATGAGCAGTTCTTC. Residues: CASSPHGVPNNEQFF.

The genes are TRBV6-5 and TRBJ1-6, with 7 positions matching TRBD1. This CDR3 spans 15 amino acids. Germline CDR1 reads MNHEY; CDR2 reads SVGAGI. V was pared by 6 bases and J by 5 bases, with 7 bases of the junction left unmatched. The CDR3 DNA is TGTGCCAGCAGGGAGTTCGGGACAGATAATTCACCCCTCCACTTT. Residues: CASREFGTDNSPLHF.

This sequence joins TRBV7-9 and TRBJ1-4; tentative D call: TRBD1 (5 bases). Between the trimmed V and J ends, which lost 7 bases and 7 bases, there was a span of 22 bases. The CDR3 length is 16 residues. The germline gives CDR1 SEHNR, CDR2 FQNEAQ (reference sequence). The CDR3 here is CASILKSGGGSEKLFF. In DNA form, the CDR3 reads TGTGCCAGCATCCTTAAGAGCGGGGGAGGTTCTGAAAAACTGTTTTTT.

This sequence joins TRBV7-6 and TRBJ2-1; a possible D gene is TRBD2 (6 bases). The CDR3 consists of 15 residues. V lost 1 base, J lost 7 bases, and 14 bases lay in between. Germline CDR1 and CDR2: SGHVS and FNYEAQ. Written as DNA, the CDR3 is TGTGCCAGCAGCTTAGGGGGGGTAATGGTGAATGAGCAGTTCTTC. Encoded protein: CASSLGGVMVNEQFF.

This clone was seen only a few times. The J gene is TRBJ1-6, the V gene TRBV3-1 (or the pseudogene TRBV3-2); weak D call: TRBD1 (5 bases). The CDR3 consists of 16 residues. CDR1 and CDR2 (germline): LGHDT, YNNKEL (reference sequence). Trimming cost V 1 base and J 7 bases, with 14 bases left between them. The CDR3 DNA reads as TGTGCCAGCAGCCAAGGGGGGGAGCTTGGAAATTCACCCCTCCACTTT. Encoded protein: CASSQGGELGNSPLHF.

Only one count was recorded for this clone. The rearrangement joins TRBV6-5 to TRBJ2-4, with a possible D match to TRBD2 (7 bases). Trimming took 6 bases from V and 8 from J, leaving 11 bases between them. CDR3 length equals 12 residues. In germline, CDR1 is MNHEY, CDR2 SVGAGI. The CDR3 spells CASRGGVDIQYF. The CDR3 coding sequence is TGTGCCAGCAGAGGGGGGGTGGACATTCAGTACTTC.